These 12 T cell receptor beta chains originate from one sample sequenced in a study of Ad26.COV2.S vaccination and SARS-CoV-2 variants. Data came from immunoSEQ multiplex PCR; TCRdb stores just in-frame clones and leaves some out. The top ten clones hold over 2% of a sample with around 450,000 clones, 89% of them seen once. Regarding treatment: 15 to 20 received Ad26.COV2.S at low or high dose, single or two shots; about 5 received placebo; per-sample allocation not given. Samples were taken on day 63 after the first vaccine or placebo injection. Sequenced here: peripheral blood, sampled in a trial of Ad26.COV2.S vaccine versus placebo. The source is a person aged 18-65 years who received the Ad26.COV2.S COVID-19 vaccine or a placebo.

The count of this clone is one. The rearrangement uses TRBV19 and TRBJ2-2, with TRBD1 identical over 7 bases. The V segment lost 6 bases and the J segment 7 bases; nucleotides outside the gene matches: 14. CDR1 is LNHDA, CDR2 SQIVND, per germline (reference sequence). This CDR3 region has 16 residues. The CDR3 spells CASRSTGTYRGGELFF. Written as DNA, the CDR3 is TGTGCCAGTAGGAGTACCGGAACTTACAGGGGCGGGGAGCTGTTTTTT.

This clone came up once. The rearrangement links TRBV7-3 to TRBJ2-2; weak D call: TRBD1 (5 bases). CDR1 is SGHTA and CDR2 is FQGTGA in the germline V gene. The V gene lost 1 base and the J gene lost 4 bases, with 7 bases spanning the gap. This CDR3 spans 14 amino acids. For the CDR3, the DNA is TGTGCCAGCAGCTTAAATCAGGGCACCGGGGAGCTGTTTTTT. It yields the protein CASSLNQGTGELFF.

The chain uses TRBV11-2 and TRBJ2-2; 8 bases align to TRBD1. The CDR3 contains 17 residues. V shed 0 bases and J 1 base; nucleotides not matched to a gene: 4. Germline V lookup: CDR1 SGHAT, CDR2 FQNNGV. The CDR3 coding sequence is TGTGCCAGCAGCTTAGACCCCGGGACAGGGAACACCGGGGAGCTGTTTTTT. Its protein product is CASSLDPGTGNTGELFF.

V gene TRBV9 combines with J gene TRBJ2-5; 8 positions agree with TRBD1. Germline CDR1 is SGDLS and CDR2 is YYNGEE. This CDR3 has 17 residues. The ends lost 2 bases at V and 5 bases at J; junction bases unmatched: 14. Written as DNA, the CDR3 is TGTGCCAGCAGCGTCGCTAAAAAGGCAGGGGGCAGGGAGACCCAGTACTTC. Translated: CASSVAKKAGGRETQYF.

V is TRBV19 and J is TRBJ1-4; D is unresolved. The CDR3 is 14 amino acids. Germline loops: CDR1 LNHDA, CDR2 SQIVND (reference sequence). Trimming pared 3 bases from V and 10 bases from J, leaving 15 bases between. For the CDR3, the DNA is TGTGCCAGTAGTATGGAGGCTAATGAAGGAAAACTGTTTTTT. Residues: CASSMEANEGKLFF.

The rearrangement links TRBV29-1 to TRBJ2-1; D is ambiguous. V was cut by 4 bases and J by 0 bases, with 16 bases left in between. The CDR3 has 16 amino acids. The germline CDR1 and CDR2 sequences are SQVTM and ANQGSEA. CDR3 nucleotide sequence: TGCAGCGTTGCCCCCCGCGGTGGTCTCTCCTACAATGAGCAGTTCTTC. As protein: CSVAPRGGLSYNEQFF.

The chain uses TRBV11-3 and TRBJ2-5, with TRBD1 as a possible D gene (6 bases). V was shortened by 4 bases and J by 4 bases, with 22 bases between the two germline ends. Germline CDR1 reads SGHNT; CDR2 reads YENEEA. This CDR3 has 17 amino acids. Here the CDR3 DNA reads TGTGCCAGCAGCTGGGGTAGGGGGAAGCGTAAAACAGAGACCCAGTACTTC. It specifies CASSWGRGKRKTETQYF.

The count of this clone is one. The V and J genes are TRBV2 and TRBJ1-1, with 7 positions matching TRBD1. The CDR3 length is 12 residues. The germline V gene has CDR1 SNHLY and CDR2 FYNNEI. Germline trimming cut 8 bases from V and 9 bases from J; bases unmatched to any gene: 9. CDR3 protein: CASLRDSQKAFF. Here the CDR3 DNA reads TGTGCCAGCCTCCGGGACAGCCAAAAAGCTTTCTTT.

The rearrangement links TRBV6-5 to TRBJ1-5; unclear D gene. Germline V gene lookup returns CDR1 MNHEY and CDR2 SVGAGI. The CDR3 contains 15 residues. Trimming left V 10 bases short and J 5 bases short, with 21 bases between. The CDR3 region is CATNPSGWEYQPQHF. The DNA of the CDR3 is TGTGCCACTAATCCCTCGGGGTGGGAGTATCAGCCCCAGCATTTT.

The V gene is TRBV5-1, the J gene TRBJ2-1; 12 bases are a match to TRBD2. Trimming took 1 base from V and 8 from J; bases not matched to a gene: 13. Germline V gene data show CDR1 as SGHRS and CDR2 as YFSETQ. The CDR3 is 18 amino acids. The CDR3 protein is CASSLQIQGLAGNYEQFF. The CDR3 DNA reads TGCGCCAGCAGCTTGCAGATCCAAGGACTAGCGGGAAACTATGAGCAGTTCTTC.

The chain recombines TRBV2 with TRBJ1-3, with D hard to call. The germline V gene encodes CDR1 SNHLY and CDR2 FYNNEI. CDR3 length: 12 residues. The ends were cut back, 9 bases at V and 9 bases at J, with 15 bases in the middle. CDR3 nucleotides: TGTGCCAGTGGGAACACACAGAGCACCATATATTTT. Protein sequence: CASGNTQSTIYF.

The chain couples TRBV28 to TRBJ1-5, with D unclear. Between the trimmed V and J ends, which lost 6 bases and 6 bases, there was a span of 15 bases. CDR3 length: 14 residues. Germline CDR1 and CDR2: MDHEN and SYDVKM. The CDR3 reads CASSPPGPPQPQHF. For the CDR3, the DNA is TGTGCCAGCAGCCCCCCGGGTCCCCCTCAGCCCCAGCATTTT. Filled out from reference TRBV28 and TRBJ1-5, the complete variable domain reads DVKVTQSSRYLVKRTGEKVFLECVQDMDHENMFWYRQDPGLGLRLIYFSYDVKMKEKGDIPEGYSVSREKKERFSLILESASTNQTSMYLCASSPPGPPQPQHFGDGTRLSIL.